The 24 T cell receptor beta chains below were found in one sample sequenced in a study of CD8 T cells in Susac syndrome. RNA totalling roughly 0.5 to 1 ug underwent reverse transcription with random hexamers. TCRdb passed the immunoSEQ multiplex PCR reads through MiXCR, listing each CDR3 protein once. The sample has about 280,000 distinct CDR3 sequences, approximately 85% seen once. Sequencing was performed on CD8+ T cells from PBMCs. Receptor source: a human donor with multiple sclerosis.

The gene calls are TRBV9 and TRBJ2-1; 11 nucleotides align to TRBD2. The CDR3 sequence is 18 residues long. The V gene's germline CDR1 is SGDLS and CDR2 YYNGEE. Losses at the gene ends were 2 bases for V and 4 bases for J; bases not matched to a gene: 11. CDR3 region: CASSVTSGIRTSYNEQFF. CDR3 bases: TGTGCCAGCAGCGTGACTAGCGGGATCCGCACCTCATACAATGAGCAGTTCTTC.

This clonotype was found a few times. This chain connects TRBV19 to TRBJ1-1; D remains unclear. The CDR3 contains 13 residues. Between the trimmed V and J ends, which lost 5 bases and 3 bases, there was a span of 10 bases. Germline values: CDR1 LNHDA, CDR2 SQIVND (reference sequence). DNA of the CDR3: TGTGCCAGTAGTCGGACCGGGGACACTGAAGCTTTCTTT. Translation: CASSRTGDTEAFF.

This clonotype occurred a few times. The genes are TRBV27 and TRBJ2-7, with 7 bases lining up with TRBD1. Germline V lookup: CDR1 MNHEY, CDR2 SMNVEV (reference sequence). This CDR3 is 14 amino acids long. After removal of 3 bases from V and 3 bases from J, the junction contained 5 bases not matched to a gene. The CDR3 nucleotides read TGTGCCAGCAGTTTGGGCAGGGGGATCTACGAGCAGTACTTC. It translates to CASSLGRGIYEQYF.

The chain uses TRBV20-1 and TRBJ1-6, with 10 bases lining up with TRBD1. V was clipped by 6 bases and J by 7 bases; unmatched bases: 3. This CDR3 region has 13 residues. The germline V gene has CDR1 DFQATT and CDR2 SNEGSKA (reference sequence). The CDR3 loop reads CSASGQGNSPLHF. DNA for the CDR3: TGCAGTGCCTCGGGACAGGGGAATTCACCCCTCCACTTT.

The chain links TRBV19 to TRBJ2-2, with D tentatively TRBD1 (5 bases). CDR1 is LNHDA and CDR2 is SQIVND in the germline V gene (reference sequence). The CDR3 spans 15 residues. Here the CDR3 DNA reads TGTGCGAAAACCTGGGGCCTCCCGAACACCGGGGAGCTGTTTTTT. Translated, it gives CAKTWGLPNTGELFF.

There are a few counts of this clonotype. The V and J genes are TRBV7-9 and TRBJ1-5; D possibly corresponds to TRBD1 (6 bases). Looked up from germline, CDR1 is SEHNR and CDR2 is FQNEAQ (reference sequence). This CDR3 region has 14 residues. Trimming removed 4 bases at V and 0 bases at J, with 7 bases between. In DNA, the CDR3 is TGTGCCAGCAGCTCACAGGGTAGCAATCAGCCCCAGCATTTT. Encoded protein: CASSSQGSNQPQHF.

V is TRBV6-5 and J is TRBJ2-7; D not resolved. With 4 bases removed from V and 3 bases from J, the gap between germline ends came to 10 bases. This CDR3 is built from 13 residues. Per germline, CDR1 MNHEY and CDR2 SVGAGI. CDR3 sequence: CASSLSENYEQYF. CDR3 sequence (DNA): TGTGCCAGCAGTTTGTCAGAAAACTACGAGCAGTACTTC.

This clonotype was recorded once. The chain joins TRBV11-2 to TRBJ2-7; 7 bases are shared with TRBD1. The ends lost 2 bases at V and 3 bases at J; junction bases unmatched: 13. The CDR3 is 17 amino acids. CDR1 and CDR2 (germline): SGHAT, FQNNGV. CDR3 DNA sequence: TGTGCCAGCAGCTTACGAAAGGGGGCCCTACCACTCTACGAGCAGTACTTC. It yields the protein CASSLRKGALPLYEQYF.

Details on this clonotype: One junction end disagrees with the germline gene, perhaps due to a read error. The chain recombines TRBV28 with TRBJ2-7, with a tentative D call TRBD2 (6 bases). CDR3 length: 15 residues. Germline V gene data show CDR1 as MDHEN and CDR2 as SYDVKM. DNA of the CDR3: TGTGCCAGCCGTTTCGGGGTAGCGGCCTCCTACGAGCAGTACTTC. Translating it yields CASRFGVAASYEQYF.

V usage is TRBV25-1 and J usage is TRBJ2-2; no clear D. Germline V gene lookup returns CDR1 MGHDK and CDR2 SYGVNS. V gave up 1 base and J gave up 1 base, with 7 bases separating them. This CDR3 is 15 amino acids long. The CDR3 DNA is TGTGCCAGCAGTGAATGGGCAGGGAACACCGGGGAGCTGTTTTTT. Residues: CASSEWAGNTGELFF.

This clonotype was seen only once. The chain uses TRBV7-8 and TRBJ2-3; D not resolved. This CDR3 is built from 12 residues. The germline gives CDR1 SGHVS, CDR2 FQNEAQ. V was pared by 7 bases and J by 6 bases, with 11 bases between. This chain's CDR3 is CASTLDRDTQYF. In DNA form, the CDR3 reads TGTGCCAGCACTTTGGATCGGGATACGCAGTATTTT. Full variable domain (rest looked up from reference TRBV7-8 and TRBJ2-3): GAGVSQSPRYKVAKRGQDVALRCDPISGHVSLFWYQQALGQGPEFLTYFQNEAQLDKSGLPSDRFFAERPEGSVSTLKIQRTQQEDSAVYLCASTLDRDTQYFGPGTRLTVL.

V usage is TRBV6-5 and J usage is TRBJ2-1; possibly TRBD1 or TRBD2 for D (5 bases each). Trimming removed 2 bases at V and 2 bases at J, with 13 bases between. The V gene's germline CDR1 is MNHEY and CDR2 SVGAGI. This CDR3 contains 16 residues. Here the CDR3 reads CASSYRDGLTYNEQFF. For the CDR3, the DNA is TGTGCCAGCAGTTACCGGGACGGGCTTACCTACAATGAGCAGTTCTTC.

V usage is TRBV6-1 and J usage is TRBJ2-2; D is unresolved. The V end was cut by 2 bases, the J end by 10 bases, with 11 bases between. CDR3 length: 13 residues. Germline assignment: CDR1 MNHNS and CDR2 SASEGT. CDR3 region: CASSEIYVEELFF. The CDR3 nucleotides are TGTGCCAGCAGTGAAATTTACGTCGAGGAGCTGTTTTTT.

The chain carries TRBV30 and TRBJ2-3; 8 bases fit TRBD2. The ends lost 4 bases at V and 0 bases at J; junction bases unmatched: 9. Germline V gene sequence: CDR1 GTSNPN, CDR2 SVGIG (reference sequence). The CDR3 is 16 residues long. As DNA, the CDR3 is TGTGCCTGGACGGGACTCAGCGGGAGAAGCACAGATACGCAGTATTTT. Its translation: CAWTGLSGRSTDTQYF.

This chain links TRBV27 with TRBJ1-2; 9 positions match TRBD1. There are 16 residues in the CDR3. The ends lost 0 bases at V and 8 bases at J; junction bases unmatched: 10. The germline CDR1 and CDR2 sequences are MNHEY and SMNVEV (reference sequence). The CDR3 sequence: CASSLSRDRVVIGYTF. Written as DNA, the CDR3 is TGTGCCAGCAGTTTATCAAGGGACAGGGTTGTAATAGGCTACACCTTC.

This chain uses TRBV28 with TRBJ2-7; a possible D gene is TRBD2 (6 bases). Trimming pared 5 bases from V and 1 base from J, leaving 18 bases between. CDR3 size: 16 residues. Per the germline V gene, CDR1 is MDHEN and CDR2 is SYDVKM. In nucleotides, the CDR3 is TGTGCCAGCAGTCCCCTTACCGGGAGTACGTCCTACGAGCAGTACTTC. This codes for CASSPLTGSTSYEQYF.

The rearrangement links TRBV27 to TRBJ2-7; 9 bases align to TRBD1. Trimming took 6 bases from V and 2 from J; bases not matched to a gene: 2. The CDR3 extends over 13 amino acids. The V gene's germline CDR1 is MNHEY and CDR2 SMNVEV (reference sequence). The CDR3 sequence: CASSGTGPYEQYF. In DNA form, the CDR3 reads TGTGCCAGCAGCGGGACAGGGCCCTACGAGCAGTACTTC.

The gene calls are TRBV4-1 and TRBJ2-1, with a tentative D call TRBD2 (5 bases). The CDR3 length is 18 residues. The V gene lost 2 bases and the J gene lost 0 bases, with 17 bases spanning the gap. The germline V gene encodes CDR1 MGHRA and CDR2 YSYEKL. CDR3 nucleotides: TGCGCCAGCAGCCAATTCACCTACGGGGTTAGCTCCTACAATGAGCAGTTCTTC. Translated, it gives CASSQFTYGVSSYNEQFF.

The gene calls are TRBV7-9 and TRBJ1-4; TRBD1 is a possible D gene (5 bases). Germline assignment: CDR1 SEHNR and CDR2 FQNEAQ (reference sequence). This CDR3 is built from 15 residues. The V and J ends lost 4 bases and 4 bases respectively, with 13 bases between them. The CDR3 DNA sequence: TGTGCCAGCAGCTCCCCGATGACAGTTAATGAAAAACTGTTTTTT. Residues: CASSSPMTVNEKLFF.

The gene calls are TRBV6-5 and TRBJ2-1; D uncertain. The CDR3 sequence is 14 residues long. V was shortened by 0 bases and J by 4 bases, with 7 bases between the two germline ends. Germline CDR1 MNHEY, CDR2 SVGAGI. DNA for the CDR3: TGTGCCAGCAGTTACTCGAGTGCTTACAATGAGCAGTTCTTC. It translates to CASSYSSAYNEQFF.

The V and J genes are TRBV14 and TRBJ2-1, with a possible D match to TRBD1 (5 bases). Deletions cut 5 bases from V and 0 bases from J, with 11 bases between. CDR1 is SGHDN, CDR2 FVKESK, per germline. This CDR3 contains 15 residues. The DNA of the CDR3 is TGTGCCAGCAGCTTCCGACAGAGCTCCTACAATGAGCAGTTCTTC. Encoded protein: CASSFRQSSYNEQFF.

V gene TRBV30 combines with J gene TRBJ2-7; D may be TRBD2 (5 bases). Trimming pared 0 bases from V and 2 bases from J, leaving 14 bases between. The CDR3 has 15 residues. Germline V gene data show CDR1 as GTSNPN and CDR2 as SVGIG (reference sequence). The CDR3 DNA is TGTGCCTGGAGTGTACGGGAAGGTTACACCTACGAGCAGTACTTC. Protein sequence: CAWSVREGYTYEQYF.

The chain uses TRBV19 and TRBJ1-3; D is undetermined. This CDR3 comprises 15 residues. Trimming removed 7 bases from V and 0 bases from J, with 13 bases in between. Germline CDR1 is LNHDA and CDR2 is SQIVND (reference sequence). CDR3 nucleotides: TGTGCCAGTAATCGGCACGGCGACTCTGGAAACACCATATATTTT. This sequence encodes CASNRHGDSGNTIYF.

CDR3 nucleotide sequence: TGTGCCAGCATCGCGACCCCCATCATGGGCCCGGGGGCCAACGTCCTGACTTTC. The encoded protein is CASIATPIMGPGANVLTF. The chain has TRBV7-9 and TRBJ2-6; D ambiguous. With 7 bases removed from V and 4 bases from J, the gap between germline ends came to 23 bases. Germline lookup yields CDR1 SEHNR and CDR2 FQNEAQ (reference sequence). The CDR3 loop spans 18 amino acids. Drawing the rest from reference TRBV7-9 and TRBJ2-6, the complete variable domain is DTGVSQNPRHKITKRGQNVTFRCDPISEHNRLYWYRQTLGQGPEFLTYFQNEAQLEKSRLLSDRFSAERPKGSFSTLEIQRTEQGDSAMYLCASIATPIMGPGANVLTFGAGSRLTVL.